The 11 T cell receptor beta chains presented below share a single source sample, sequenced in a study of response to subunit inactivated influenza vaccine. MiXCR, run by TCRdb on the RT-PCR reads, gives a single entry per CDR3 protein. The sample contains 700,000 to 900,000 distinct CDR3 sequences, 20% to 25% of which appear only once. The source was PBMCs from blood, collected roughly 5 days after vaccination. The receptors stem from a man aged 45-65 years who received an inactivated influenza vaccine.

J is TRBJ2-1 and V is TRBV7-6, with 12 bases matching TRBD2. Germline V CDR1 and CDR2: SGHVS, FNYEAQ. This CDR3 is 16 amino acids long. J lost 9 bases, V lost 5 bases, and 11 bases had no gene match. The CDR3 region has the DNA TGTGCCAGCAGCCAACGGACTAGCGGGATGGGGGGTGAGCAGTTCTTC. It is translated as CASSQRTSGMGGEQFF.

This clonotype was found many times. The CDR3 region is CSGRLAGDNEQFF. In nucleotides, the CDR3 is TGCAGCGGTCGACTAGCGGGAGACAATGAGCAGTTCTTC. J is TRBJ2-1 and V is TRBV29-1; 12 bases align to TRBD2. Looked up from germline, CDR1 is SQVTM and CDR2 is ANQGSEA. The CDR3 covers 13 residues. V was pared by 7 bases and J by 5 bases, with 3 bases of the junction left unmatched.

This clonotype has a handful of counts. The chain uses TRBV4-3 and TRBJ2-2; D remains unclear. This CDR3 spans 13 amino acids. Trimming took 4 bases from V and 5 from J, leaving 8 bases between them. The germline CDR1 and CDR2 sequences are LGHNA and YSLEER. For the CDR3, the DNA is TGCGCCAGCAGCCGAGACAAAACCGGGGAGCTGTTTTTT. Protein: CASSRDKTGELFF.

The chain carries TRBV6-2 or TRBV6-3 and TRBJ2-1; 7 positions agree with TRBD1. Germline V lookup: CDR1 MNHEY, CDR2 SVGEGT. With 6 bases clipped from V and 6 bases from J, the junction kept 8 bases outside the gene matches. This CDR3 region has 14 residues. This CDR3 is CASRTMTGSNEQFF. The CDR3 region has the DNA TGTGCCAGCAGAACTATGACAGGGAGCAATGAGCAGTTCTTC.

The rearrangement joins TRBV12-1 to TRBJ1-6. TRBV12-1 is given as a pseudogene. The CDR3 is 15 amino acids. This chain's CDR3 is CASSSALRNNSPLHF. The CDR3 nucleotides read TGTGCCAGCAGCTCTGCGCTACGGAATAATTCACCCCTCCACTTT.

The CDR3 region is CVSRLAGTDTQYF. The DNA for the CDR3 is TGTGTCAGTCGGCTAGCGGGCACAGATACGCAGTATTTT. This chain connects TRBV12-3 or TRBV12-4 to TRBJ2-3; 7 bases match TRBD2. CDR3 length equals 13 residues.

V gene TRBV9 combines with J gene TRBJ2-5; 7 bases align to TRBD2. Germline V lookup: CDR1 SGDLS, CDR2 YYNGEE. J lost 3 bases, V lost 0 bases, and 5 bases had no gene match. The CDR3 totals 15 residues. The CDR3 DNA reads TGTGCCAGCAGCGTAGGGACTAGTTCGAAAGAGACCCAGTACTTC. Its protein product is CASSVGTSSKETQYF.

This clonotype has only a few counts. CDR3 region: CASRPGTSGRSGAYNEQFF. CDR3 bases: TGTGCCAGCAGACCCGGGACTAGCGGGAGAAGTGGGGCATACAATGAGCAGTTCTTC. The genes are TRBV27 and TRBJ2-1; 14 nucleotides align to TRBD2. There are 19 residues in the CDR3. From germline, CDR1 is MNHEY and CDR2 SMNVEV (reference sequence). The V segment lost 6 bases and the J segment 4 bases; nucleotides outside the gene matches: 14.

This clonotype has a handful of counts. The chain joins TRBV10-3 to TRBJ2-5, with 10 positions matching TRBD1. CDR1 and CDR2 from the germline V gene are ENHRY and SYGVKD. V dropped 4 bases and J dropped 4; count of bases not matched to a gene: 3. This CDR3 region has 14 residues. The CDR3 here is CAISAGTGAETQYF. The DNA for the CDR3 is TGTGCCATCAGTGCCGGGACAGGGGCAGAGACCCAGTACTTC.

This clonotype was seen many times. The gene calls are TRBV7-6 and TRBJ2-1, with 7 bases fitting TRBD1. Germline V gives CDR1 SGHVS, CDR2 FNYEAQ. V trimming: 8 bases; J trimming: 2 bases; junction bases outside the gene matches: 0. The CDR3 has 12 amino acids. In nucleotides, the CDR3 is TGTGCCAGCGGGACAGCCTACAATGAGCAGTTCTTC. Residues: CASGTAYNEQFF.

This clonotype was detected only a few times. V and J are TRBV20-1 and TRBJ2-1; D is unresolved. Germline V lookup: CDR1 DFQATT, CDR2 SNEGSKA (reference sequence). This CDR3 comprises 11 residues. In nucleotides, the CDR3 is TGCAGCGATAGGTCGAATACGGGGCAGTTCTTC. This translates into CSDRSNTGQFF.